The clone carrying this TCR beta chain was seen repeatedly, ten times or more. The target antigen is unknown. The unsorted libraries were prepared from 2 million PBMCs (stored at -80 C). This entry is derived from a study of neurological immune-mediated disorders. General study points: No CDR3 amino acid sequences were shared by expanded clones across subjects, suggesting private repertoires in all groups.

CDR1 DFQATT and CDR2 SNEGSKA come from the germline V gene (reference sequence). This CDR3 is 14 amino acids long. V shed 3 bases, J shed 2 bases, and the junction held 4 bases outside the gene matches. Synthesis of cDNA was accomplished via 5'RACE employing 10-nucleotide random UMIs. TCRdb recomputed calls from the 5' RACE reads with MiXCR, one row per CDR3 protein. The table records approximately 68,000 distinct CDR3 sequences, roughly 4.4% of them present only once. Specimen: PBMCs. The TCR comes from a woman in her 70s with multiple sclerosis. This sequence joins TRBV20-1 and TRBJ1-2; TRBD1 matches at 9 bases. The CDR3 here is CSARETGGNYGYTF. The CDR3 nucleotides are TGCAGTGCTAGGGAGACAGGGGGAAACTATGGCTACACCTTC.